The count of the clone carrying this TCR beta chain is one. The data originate from a study of shared T cell receptors in the human thymus. Produced via immunoSEQ multiplex PCR; TCRdb's table is partial and in-frame only. In the table there are some 720,000 clones, around nine tenths of which are singletons. The CDR3 spans 16 residues. Germline V gene data show CDR1 as MNHEY and CDR2 as SMNVEV (reference sequence). Trimming cost V 5 bases and J 6 bases; bases outside gene matches: 12. These data also formed part of another study, on human thymus T cells. That work states: Thymic resections from corrective heart surgery supplied the tissue. Repertoires sampled from thymus and blood appeared biased in V and J gene usage. Related research found strongly overlapping thymic repertoires in unrelated individuals.

Sequenced: thymocytes. The sequence derives from a boy under two years old with a congenital heart defect. V gene TRBV27 combines with J gene TRBJ2-5; TRBD1 matches 10 bases. The CDR3: CASSPPGQGPLQTQYF. CDR3 sequence (DNA): TGTGCCAGCAGTCCCCCGGGACAGGGGCCCTTACAGACCCAGTACTTC.